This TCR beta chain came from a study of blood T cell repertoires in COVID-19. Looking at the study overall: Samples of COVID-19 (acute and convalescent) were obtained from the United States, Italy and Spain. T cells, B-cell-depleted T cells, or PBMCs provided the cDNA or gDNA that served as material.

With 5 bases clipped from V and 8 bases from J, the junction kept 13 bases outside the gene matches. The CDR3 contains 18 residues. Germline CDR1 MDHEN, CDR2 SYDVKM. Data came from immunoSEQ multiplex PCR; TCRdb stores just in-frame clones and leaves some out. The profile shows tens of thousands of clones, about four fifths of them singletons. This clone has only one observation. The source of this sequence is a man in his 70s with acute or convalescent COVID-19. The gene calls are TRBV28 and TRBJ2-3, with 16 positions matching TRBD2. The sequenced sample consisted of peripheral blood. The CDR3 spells CASSISGTSGRAAVTQYF. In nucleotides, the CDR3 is TGTGCCAGCAGTATCTCCGGGACTAGCGGGAGGGCCGCCGTTACGCAGTATTTT.